Shown below are 14 T cell receptor beta chains from a single sample sequenced in a study of blood T cell repertoires in COVID-19. Assay used: immunoSEQ multiplex PCR; TCRdb lists only in-frame clones, some missing. The profile shows some 200,000 clones, around 87% of them singletons. The specimen sequenced was peripheral blood. Receptors originate from a man aged 35 to 55 with active or convalescent COVID-19.

The chain links TRBV10-2 to TRBJ1-5; 8 bases map to TRBD1. The trim removed 4 bases at V and 6 bases at J, leaving 2 bases unmatched. The CDR3 is made up of 13 amino acids. Germline V lookup: CDR1 WSHSY, CDR2 SAAADI. The CDR3 reads CASSGTGTQPQHF. The CDR3 DNA sequence: TGCGCCAGCAGTGGGACAGGGACTCAGCCCCAGCATTTT.

J is TRBJ1-4 and V is TRBV30; possible D gene TRBD1, 5 bases. Germline V gives CDR1 GTSNPN, CDR2 SVGIG (reference sequence). The CDR3 totals 13 residues. Trimming removed 1 base from V and 8 bases from J, with 11 bases in between. For the CDR3, the DNA is TGTGCCTGGAGTGGACAGATTGGGGAAAAACTGTTTTTT. This sequence encodes CAWSGQIGEKLFF.

The chain joins TRBV2 to TRBJ1-5; a weak D match, TRBD1 (6 bases). Trimming removed 5 bases from V and 4 bases from J, with 12 bases in between. The CDR3 runs 14 residues. The germline CDR1 and CDR2 sequences are SNHLY and FYNNEI. The CDR3: CASSLTGLNQPQHF. CDR3 in DNA: TGTGCCAGCAGTTTGACAGGATTGAATCAGCCCCAGCATTTT.

This chain joins TRBV6-1 and TRBJ1-2; D might be TRBD1 (6 bases). The germline gives CDR1 MNHNS, CDR2 SASEGT. Trimming took off 3 bases at V and 5 bases at J, with 13 bases between the two ends. The CDR3 consists of 14 residues. CDR3 bases: TGTGCCAGCAGTGACGTCCTAGGGGGATATGGCTACACCTTC. Its translation: CASSDVLGGYGYTF.

This chain links TRBV29-1 with TRBJ1-1; no definite D call. CDR3 length: 14 residues. Germline V gene data show CDR1 as SQVTM and CDR2 as ANQGSEA. V lost 2 bases and J 6 bases, leaving 16 bases between the germline ends. The chain's CDR3 is CSVEKSEFLAEAFF. The CDR3, as DNA: TGCAGCGTTGAAAAGTCCGAGTTTTTGGCTGAAGCTTTCTTT.

V usage is TRBV4-1 and J usage is TRBJ2-7; 9 nucleotides agree with TRBD1. CDR3 length: 15 amino acids. The germline CDR1 and CDR2 sequences are MGHRA and YSYEKL. Trimming at V came to 0 bases and at J to 6 bases, leaving 6 bases not matched to a gene. CDR3 protein: CASSQEGQGIGEQYF. CDR3 in DNA: TGCGCCAGCAGCCAAGAGGGACAGGGAATCGGCGAGCAGTACTTC.

V and J are TRBV6-2 or TRBV6-3 and TRBJ2-3; 11 bases match TRBD2. CDR1 and CDR2 from the germline V gene are MNHEY and SVGEGT. After removal of 5 bases from V and 4 bases from J, the junction contained 5 bases not matched to a gene. CDR3 size: 15 residues. The CDR3, as DNA: TGTGCCAGCAGTACTAGCGGGGGCCTCGCAGATACGCAGTATTTT. Amino acid sequence: CASSTSGGLADTQYF.

CDR3 nucleotide sequence: TGTGCCAGCAGCTTGGGGCGCAGGGGAGCTAATGAAAAACTGTTTTTT. Translated: CASSLGRRGANEKLFF. V usage is TRBV5-6 and J usage is TRBJ1-4; possibly TRBD1 for D (6 bases). The V and J ends lost 0 bases and 3 bases respectively, with 12 bases between them. The CDR3 totals 16 residues. Germline CDR1 and CDR2: SGHDT and YYEEEE.

The J gene is TRBJ2-7, the V gene TRBV7-4, with TRBD2 matching over 8 bases. CDR1 and CDR2 from the germline V gene are SGHVT and SQSDAQ. The V segment lost 5 bases and the J segment 2 bases; nucleotides outside the gene matches: 5. The CDR3 runs to 14 residues. Here the CDR3 reads CASSTGTRAYEQYF. CDR3 DNA sequence: TGTGCCAGCAGCACCGGGACTAGAGCCTACGAGCAGTACTTC.

The chain links TRBV27 to TRBJ1-1, with D perhaps matching TRBD1 (6 bases). V was cut by 4 bases and J by 0 bases, with 9 bases left in between. CDR1 and CDR2 (germline): MNHEY, SMNVEV (reference sequence). This CDR3 region has 14 residues. CDR3 residues: CASSSTGLNTEAFF. CDR3 nucleotides: TGTGCCAGCAGTTCAACAGGGCTGAACACTGAAGCTTTCTTT.

The chain carries TRBV14 and TRBJ1-1; the D is unclear. The ends were cut back, 2 bases at V and 0 bases at J, with 10 bases in the middle. This CDR3 contains 15 residues. Germline V gene sequence: CDR1 SGHDN, CDR2 FVKESK. CDR3 sequence reads: CASSQFRGMNTEAFF. In DNA form, the CDR3 reads TGTGCCAGCAGCCAATTTAGAGGGATGAACACTGAAGCTTTCTTT. The variable domain in full, completed from reference TRBV14 and TRBJ1-1, reads EAGVTQFPSHSVIEKGQTVTLRCDPISGHDNLYWYRRVMGKEIKFLLHFVKESKQDESGMPNNRFLAERTGGTYSTLKVQPAELEDSGVYFCASSQFRGMNTEAFFGQGTRLTVV.

The gene calls are TRBV9 and TRBJ1-2; TRBD1 matches at 10 bases. CDR1 and CDR2 (germline): SGDLS, YYNGEE. This CDR3 has 15 amino acids. V lost 3 bases to trimming and J lost 6 bases; unmatched junction nucleotides: 8. CDR3 in amino acids: CASSAHAGTGDGYTF. The CDR3 DNA follows: TGTGCCAGCAGCGCGCATGCCGGGACAGGGGATGGCTACACCTTC.

The CDR3 protein is CASSLESAGNYGYTF. As DNA, the CDR3 is TGTGCCAGCAGCTTAGAGTCGGCAGGGAACTATGGCTACACCTTC. The chain has TRBV11-2 and TRBJ1-2, with D possibly matching TRBD1 (5 bases). Between the trimmed V and J ends, which lost 0 bases and 2 bases, there was a span of 10 bases. Germline lookup yields CDR1 SGHAT and CDR2 FQNNGV. This CDR3 is 15 amino acids long. The variable domain in full, with the rest retrieved from reference TRBV11-2 and TRBJ1-2, is EAGVAQSPRYKIIEKRQSVAFWCNPISGHATLYWYQQILGQGPKLLIQFQNNGVVDDSQLPKDRFSAERLKGVDSTLKIQPAKLEDSAVYLCASSLESAGNYGYTFGSGTRLTVV.

The chain couples TRBV2 to TRBJ1-4, with a weak D call TRBD1 (6 bases). Per the germline V gene, CDR1 is SNHLY and CDR2 is FYNNEI. V lost 6 bases and J lost 0, with 14 bases in between. This CDR3 contains 16 residues. CDR3 amino acids: CASRPGTTATNEKLFF. CDR3 bases: TGTGCCAGCAGACCCGGGACAACTGCAACTAATGAAAAACTGTTTTTT. Variable domain in full (rest from reference TRBV2 and TRBJ1-4): EPEVTQTPSHQVTQMGQEVILRCVPISNHLYFYWYRQILGQKVEFLVSFYNNEISEKSEIFDDQFSVERPDGSNFTLKIRSTKLEDSAMYFCASRPGTTATNEKLFFGSGTQLSVL.